The 9 T cell receptor beta chains given below trace back to one sample, sequenced in a study of T-cell memory formation after mild COVID-19. TCRdb passed the 5' RACE reads through MiXCR, listing each CDR3 protein once. The sample has roughly 510,000 distinct CDR3 sequences, around a sixth seen once; the top ten hold around 8.1%. The specimen sequenced was PBMCs or a T cell subset sorted from them (not recorded which). All receptors come from an adult woman who had mild COVID-19 (a few samples of this study predate the infection). Cell type and time point are not known.

This chain connects TRBV5-1 to TRBJ2-4; 8 nucleotides match TRBD1. The ends lost 0 bases at V and 8 bases at J; junction bases unmatched: 1. There are 13 residues in the CDR3. From germline, CDR1 is SGHRS and CDR2 YFSETQ. The CDR3 region is CASSLDRGDIQYF. The CDR3 DNA follows: TGCGCCAGCAGCTTGGACAGGGGGGACATTCAGTACTTC.

This clonotype was observed a handful of times. The V call is TRBV29-1, the J call TRBJ2-3; 8 positions match TRBD1. Losses at the gene ends were 1 base for V and 1 base for J; bases not matched to a gene: 7. CDR3 length: 16 amino acids. Germline CDR1 is SQVTM and CDR2 is ANQGSEA. The CDR3 nucleotides are TGCAGCGTTGAAGTCAGACAGGGGCTAGGCACAGATACGCAGTATTTT. This codes for CSVEVRQGLGTDTQYF.

This clonotype has more than one count but fewer than ten. The chain combines TRBV29-1 with TRBJ2-7, with unresolved D. V was clipped by 3 bases and J by 3 bases, with 9 bases between them. Germline V lookup: CDR1 SQVTM, CDR2 ANQGSEA. The CDR3 has 12 amino acids. CDR3 sequence reads: CSVDPGNYEQYF. As DNA, the CDR3 is TGCAGCGTTGATCCCGGAAACTACGAGCAGTACTTC.

This chain joins TRBV6-6 and TRBJ2-1; possibly TRBD1 for D (5 bases). Trimming took off 6 bases at V and 15 bases at J, with 21 bases between the two ends. The CDR3 covers 13 residues. Germline V gives CDR1 MNHNY, CDR2 SVGAGI (reference sequence). CDR3 DNA sequence: TGTGCCAGCAGCCAGGGATCACTCTTCTCGGTGTTCTTC. The encoded protein is CASSQGSLFSVFF.

This clonotype was detected only once. The chain carries TRBV4-1 and TRBJ1-2, with 9 nucleotides matching TRBD1. The V gene's germline CDR1 is MGHRA and CDR2 YSYEKL. The junction had 3 bases not matched to a gene; V was cut back by 0 bases and J by 4 bases. This CDR3 contains 15 residues. Here the CDR3 reads CASSQEGTGTYGYTF. Here the CDR3 DNA reads TGCGCCAGCAGCCAAGAAGGGACAGGGACCTATGGCTACACCTTC.

The J gene is TRBJ2-2, the V gene TRBV29-1; D not certain. Germline lookup yields CDR1 SQVTM and CDR2 ANQGSEA. The CDR3 length is 15 residues. The CDR3 loop reads CRGRAWRANTGELFF. CDR3 bases: TGCAGGGGCAGAGCGTGGCGAGCGAACACCGGGGAGCTGTTTTTT.

The V gene is TRBV29-1, the J gene TRBJ2-7, with unresolved D. With 0 bases removed from V and 4 bases from J, the gap between germline ends came to 4 bases. CDR1 and CDR2 from the germline V gene are SQVTM and ANQGSEA. The CDR3 has 11 residues. The CDR3 region is CSVEDEYEQYF. In nucleotides, the CDR3 is TGCAGCGTTGAAGATGAGTACGAGCAGTACTTC.

The CDR3 nucleotides are TGTGCCAGCAGCCCCATCGGGACAGGATCCGGGGAGCTGTTTTTT. Translated: CASSPIGTGSGELFF. This chain connects TRBV9 to TRBJ2-2; 8 bases line up with TRBD1. V lost 4 bases and J lost 6; bases outside the gene matches: 8. The germline gives CDR1 SGDLS, CDR2 YYNGEE. The CDR3 runs 15 residues.

There are a few counts of this clonotype. The genes are TRBV15 and TRBJ1-1, with 7 bases identical to TRBD1. CDR1 is LNHNV and CDR2 is YYDKDF in the germline V gene (reference sequence). V was clipped by 4 bases and J by 0 bases; unmatched bases: 8. The CDR3 totals 16 residues. CDR3 in DNA: TGTGCCACCAGCATACCGGGACAGTTCATGAACACTGAAGCTTTCTTT. It specifies CATSIPGQFMNTEAFF.